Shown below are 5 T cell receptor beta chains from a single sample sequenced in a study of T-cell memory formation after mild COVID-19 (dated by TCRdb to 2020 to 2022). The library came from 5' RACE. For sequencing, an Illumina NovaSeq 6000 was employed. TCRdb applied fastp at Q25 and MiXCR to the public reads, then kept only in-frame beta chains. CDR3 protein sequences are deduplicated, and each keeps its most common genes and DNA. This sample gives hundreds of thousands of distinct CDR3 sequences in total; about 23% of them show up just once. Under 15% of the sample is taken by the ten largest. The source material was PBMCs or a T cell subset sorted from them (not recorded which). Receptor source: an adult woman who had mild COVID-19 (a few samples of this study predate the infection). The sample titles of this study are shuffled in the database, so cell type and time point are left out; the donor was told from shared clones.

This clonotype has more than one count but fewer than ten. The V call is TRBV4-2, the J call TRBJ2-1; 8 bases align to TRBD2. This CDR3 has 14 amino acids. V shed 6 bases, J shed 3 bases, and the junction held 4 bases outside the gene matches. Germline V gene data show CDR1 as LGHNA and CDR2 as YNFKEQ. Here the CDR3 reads CASSLREDYNEQFF. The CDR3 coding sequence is TGTGCCAGCAGTCTGCGGGAGGACTACAATGAGCAGTTCTTC.

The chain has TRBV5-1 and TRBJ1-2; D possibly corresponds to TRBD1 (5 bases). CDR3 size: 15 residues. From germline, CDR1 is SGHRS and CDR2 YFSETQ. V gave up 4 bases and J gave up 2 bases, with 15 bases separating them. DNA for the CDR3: TGCGCCAGCAGCCCGGAGTTGGGGCCCAACTATGGCTACACCTTC. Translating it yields CASSPELGPNYGYTF.

In nucleotides, the CDR3 is TGTGCCAGCAGCCCCGATTGGACTAGCGTTGAGACCCAGTACTTC. As protein: CASSPDWTSVETQYF. The V and J genes are TRBV7-9 and TRBJ2-5, with 9 bases fitting TRBD2. Germline lookup yields CDR1 SEHNR and CDR2 FQNEAQ (reference sequence). This CDR3 comprises 15 residues. V trimming: 5 bases; J trimming: 5 bases; junction bases outside the gene matches: 9.

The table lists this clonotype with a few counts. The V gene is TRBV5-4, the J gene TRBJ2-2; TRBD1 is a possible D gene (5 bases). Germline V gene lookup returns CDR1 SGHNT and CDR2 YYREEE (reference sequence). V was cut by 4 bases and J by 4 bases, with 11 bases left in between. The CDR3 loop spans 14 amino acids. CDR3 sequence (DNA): TGTGCCAGCAGCACTACGACAGCCACCGGGGAGCTGTTTTTT. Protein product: CASSTTTATGELFF. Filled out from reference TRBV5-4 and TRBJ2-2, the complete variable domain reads ETGVTQSPTHLIKTRGQQVTLRCSSQSGHNTVSWYQQALGQGPQFIFQYYREEENGRGNFPPRFSGLQFPNYSSELNVNALELDDSALYLCASSTTTATGELFFGEGSRLTVL.

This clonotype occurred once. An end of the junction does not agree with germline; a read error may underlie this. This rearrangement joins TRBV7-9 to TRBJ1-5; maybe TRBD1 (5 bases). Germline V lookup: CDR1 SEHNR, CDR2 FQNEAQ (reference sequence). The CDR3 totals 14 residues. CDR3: CASSLDSGNQPKHF. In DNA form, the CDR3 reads TGTGCCAGCAGCTTAGATTCAGGGAATCAGCCCAAGCATTTT.